The 17 T cell receptor beta chains listed next were all sequenced from one sample in a study of PD-L1 blockade in urothelial cancer. Some clones are missing from TCRdb's copy, which holds only in-frame ones; the method was immunoSEQ multiplex PCR. This sample has around 100,000 clones, with around 86% found just once. Time point denoted: pretreatment peripheral blood. Sequenced here: PBMCs, sampled around atezolizumab (anti-PD-L1) treatment. These receptors all stem from a man in his sixties with urothelial cancer.

CDR3 amino acids: CASDLNTEAFF. The CDR3 nucleotides are TGTGCCAGCGACTTGAACACTGAAGCTTTCTTT. This chain links TRBV2 with TRBJ1-1; D is unresolved. The CDR3 loop spans 11 amino acids. The germline V gene encodes CDR1 SNHLY and CDR2 FYNNEI. V was trimmed by 8 bases and J by 0 bases, leaving 4 bases between them.

V gene TRBV19 combines with J gene TRBJ2-2; weak D call: TRBD1 (6 bases). The CDR3 spans 14 residues. The V end was cut by 6 bases, the J end by 3 bases, with 11 bases between. Per germline, CDR1 LNHDA and CDR2 SQIVND (reference sequence). CDR3 sequence: CASRTPGDTGELFF. CDR3 nucleotide sequence: TGTGCCAGTAGGACCCCAGGGGACACCGGGGAGCTGTTTTTT.

The gene calls are TRBV7-8 and TRBJ2-1, with D uncertain. Trimming removed 3 bases from V and 7 bases from J, with 13 bases in between. The CDR3 has 14 residues. Germline CDR1 reads SGHVS; CDR2 reads FQNEAQ. Here the CDR3 reads CASSFLKVRNEQFF. CDR3 nucleotides: TGTGCCAGCAGCTTCTTAAAAGTTCGGAATGAGCAGTTCTTC.

The V call is TRBV19, the J call TRBJ1-5; D is unclear. Per germline, CDR1 LNHDA and CDR2 SQIVND (reference sequence). The CDR3 is made up of 15 amino acids. Trimming removed 5 bases from V and 0 bases from J, with 11 bases in between. CDR3 residues: CASSFSVYSNQPQHF. The CDR3 nucleotides are TGTGCCAGTAGTTTCTCAGTTTATAGCAATCAGCCCCAGCATTTT.

The chain recombines TRBV28 with TRBJ2-5; 11 bases agree with TRBD2. With V trimmed by 7 bases and J by 4 bases, 14 bases remained unmatched. This CDR3 has 17 residues. Germline V gene sequence: CDR1 MDHEN, CDR2 SYDVKM. CDR3 residues: CASTWGASGRFGETQYF. The CDR3 nucleotides are TGTGCCAGCACCTGGGGGGCTAGCGGGAGGTTCGGAGAGACCCAGTACTTC.

The V and J genes are TRBV5-6 and TRBJ2-7; possible D gene TRBD1, 6 bases. Deletions cut 3 bases from V and 7 bases from J, with 26 bases between. The CDR3 covers 17 residues. Germline V gene data show CDR1 as SGHDT and CDR2 as YYEEEE. CDR3 coding DNA: TGTGCCAGCAGCTGGAGAACCGGGACAACACCTCTAGGTGAGCAGTACTTC. Protein sequence: CASSWRTGTTPLGEQYF.

The V call is TRBV29-1, the J call TRBJ2-1, with D tentatively TRBD1 (5 bases). The V end was cut by 6 bases, the J end by 9 bases, with 21 bases between. The CDR3 spans 14 residues. Germline V gene lookup returns CDR1 SQVTM and CDR2 ANQGSEA. In DNA, the CDR3 is TGCAGCGTCGAAAACCAGGGCCTGGGTGGTGAGCAGTTCTTC. It codes for CSVENQGLGGEQFF.

This clone occurred once. The chain joins TRBV2 to TRBJ1-1; perhaps TRBD1 as D (6 bases). Germline V lookup: CDR1 SNHLY, CDR2 FYNNEI. Trimming stripped 6 bases from V and 2 bases from J, with 16 bases between. The CDR3 runs to 15 residues. The CDR3 DNA reads TGTGCCAGCAGCCTTGCCGGGACATTTAACACTGAAGCTTTCTTT. Its translation: CASSLAGTFNTEAFF.

This chain links TRBV6-5 with TRBJ2-7; unclear D gene. The CDR3 has 14 residues. V lost 1 base to trimming and J lost 0 bases, with 7 bases between them. The germline CDR1 and CDR2 sequences are MNHEY and SVGAGI. The CDR3 nucleotides read TGTGCCAGCAGTTACTACGGGTCCTCCTACGAGCAGTACTTC. Its translation is CASSYYGSSYEQYF.

This clone has just a few counts. J is TRBJ1-5 and V is TRBV7-9; 7 bases fit TRBD1. The CDR3 has 15 residues. Germline lookup yields CDR1 SEHNR and CDR2 FQNEAQ (reference sequence). The junction had 3 bases not matched to a gene; V was cut back by 0 bases and J by 4 bases. This CDR3 is CASSLAGTENQPQHF. The CDR3 DNA is TGTGCCAGCAGCTTAGCGGGGACAGAGAATCAGCCCCAGCATTTT.

This clone appeared a few times. The chain joins TRBV7-2 to TRBJ2-7, with TRBD2 identical over 7 bases. This CDR3 is 13 amino acids long. The J segment lost 2 bases and the V segment lost 8 bases, leaving 6 bases of the junction unmatched. CDR1 SGHTA and CDR2 FQGNSA come from the germline V gene. For the CDR3, the DNA is TGTGCCAGCGGGACGGGGGGAGCCTACGAGCAGTACTTC. It yields the protein CASGTGGAYEQYF.

This clone was detected many times. V and J are TRBV13 and TRBJ1-2; 8 bases are a match to TRBD1. V was clipped by 5 bases and J by 6 bases; unmatched bases: 11. The CDR3 is 15 amino acids. The V gene's germline CDR1 is PRHDT and CDR2 FYEKMQ (reference sequence). The CDR3 here is CASSRGQGEEDGYTF. CDR3 sequence (DNA): TGTGCCAGCAGCAGAGGACAGGGAGAAGAGGATGGCTACACCTTC.

The rearrangement uses TRBV7-8 and TRBJ1-2; a weak D match, TRBD1 (6 bases). V lost 5 bases to trimming and J lost 0 bases, with 10 bases between them. The CDR3 is 14 residues long. CDR1 is SGHVS and CDR2 is FQNEAQ in the germline V gene. CDR3 sequence: CASSRTETNYGYTF. Here the CDR3 DNA reads TGTGCCAGCAGCAGGACAGAGACTAACTATGGCTACACCTTC.

The rearrangement uses TRBV1 and TRBJ2-2; the table calls TRBD1, which could not be checked here. TRBV1 is reported as a pseudogene. The CDR3 has 15 residues. Written as DNA, the CDR3 is TGCACCAGCAGAGGTACAGGGGACGACACCGGGGAGCTGTTTTTT. As protein: CTSRGTGDDTGELFF.

This clone was observed a few times. This sequence joins TRBV27 and TRBJ2-7, with 9 bases aligning to TRBD1. Germline CDR1 MNHEY, CDR2 SMNVEV (reference sequence). V gave up 5 bases and J gave up 4 bases; unmatched junction bases: 6. CDR3 length equals 14 residues. CDR3 in amino acids: CASSGQGIFYEQYF. For the CDR3, the DNA is TGTGCCAGCAGTGGACAGGGGATCTTTTACGAGCAGTACTTC.

This chain connects TRBV5-1 to TRBJ2-3; 12 positions agree with TRBD2. The germline V gene has CDR1 SGHRS and CDR2 YFSETQ. The J segment lost 4 bases and the V segment lost 0 bases, leaving 12 bases of the junction unmatched. CDR3 length: 19 residues. The CDR3 DNA reads TGCGCCAGCAGCTTGGCCAGAACTAGCGGGAGGCCCCCTCCAGATACGCAGTATTTT. Amino acids: CASSLARTSGRPPPDTQYF. The whole variable domain, filled in from reference TRBV5-1 and TRBJ2-3, reads KAGVTQTPRYLIKTRGQQVTLSCSPISGHRSVSWYQQTPGQGLQFLFEYFSETQRNKGNFPGRFSGRQFSNSRSEMNVSTLELGDSALYLCASSLARTSGRPPPDTQYFGPGTRLTVL.

The chain couples TRBV6-1 to TRBJ2-7, with TRBD2 identical over 8 bases. Germline trimming cut 3 bases from V and 0 bases from J; bases unmatched to any gene: 7. The CDR3 runs to 16 residues. CDR1 is MNHNS and CDR2 is SASEGT in the germline V gene. CDR3 bases: TGTGCCAGCAGTGATTTAGCGGGATCTAGCTCCTACGAGCAGTACTTC. This codes for CASSDLAGSSSYEQYF.